The clone carrying this T cell receptor beta chain was recorded many times. The protocol was immunoSEQ multiplex PCR, while the TCRdb copy is restricted to in-frame clones and leaves out a portion. The table includes 200,000 to 250,000 clones, around 82% detected once. V lost 6 bases and J lost 8; bases outside the gene matches: 12. The germline CDR1 and CDR2 sequences are SQVTM and ANQGSEA. CDR3 length: 13 residues. The source of the sample is a study of blood T cell repertoires in COVID-19. Overall study: Some COVID-19 samples were acute and others convalescent; all came from the United States, Italy and Spain.

Ages ranged from roughly 18 to 100 years, with residence in more than 20 US areas. The specimen sequenced was PBMCs or T cells enriched from blood (not recorded which). The chain couples TRBV29-1 to TRBJ2-7; 8 positions match TRBD1. This receptor was obtained from a woman between 35 and 50 years old with acute COVID-19. The CDR3 bases are TGCAGCGTAGCCCTTACTGCAGGGGGCAAGCAGTACTTC. It is translated as CSVALTAGGKQYF.